The rows below give T cell receptor beta chains drawn from one sample of a study of CD8+ T cells in alopecia areata. Clones were read by immunoSEQ multiplex PCR, and TCRdb kept only the in-frame ones, dropping some. The table lists about 110,000 clones, approximately 50% of them singletons. The sample taken for sequencing was NKG2D-low CD8+ T cells sorted from blood. These receptor sequences come from a human donor with alopecia areata. Each CDR3 is given with its conserved first and last residue. The D gene is left open where the match is weak. The size entry is marked missing in some rows and otherwise reads once, few, many or a size class.

.	.	TRBV2	TRBJ2-7	TGTGCCAGCAGCGACAGCTGGAGCTACGAGCAGTACTTC	CASSDSWSYEQYF
few	TRBD1	TRBV27	TRBJ2-7	TGTGCCAGCAGTATACGGGGACAGCGGTACGAGCAGTACTTC	CASSIRGQRYEQYF
.	TRBD2	TRBV15	TRBJ2-5	TGTGCCACCAGCAGAGAGGCTCTAGCGGCGTACCAAGAGACCCAGTACTTC	CATSREALAAYQETQYF
.	.	TRBV2	TRBJ1-1	TGTGCCAGAGGGGGTACGGACACTGAAGCTTTCTTT	CARGGTDTEAFF
.	.	TRBV28	TRBJ2-7	TGTGCCAGCAGTGGAGACAGGACCTCCTACGAGCAGTACTTC	CASSGDRTSYEQYF
.	TRBD1	TRBV28	TRBJ2-7	TGTGCCAGCATGGACAGGACCTACGAGCAGTACTTC	CASMDRTYEQYF
.	.	TRBV7-2	TRBJ1-2	TGTGCCAGCAGCTTAAGAGCTCCACTAATAAGATATGGCTACACCTTC	CASSLRAPLIRYGYTF
.	TRBD2	TRBV28	TRBJ2-7	TGTGCCAGCAGTGTGGTCGGTATAGCGGGGGCCGCCGAGCAGTACTTC	CASSVVGIAGAAEQYF
.	TRBD1	TRBV4-1	TRBJ2-1	TGCGCCAGCAGCCCCTTAGGGGACAGGATTGGCAATGAGCAGTTCTTC	CASSPLGDRIGNEQFF
few	TRBD1	TRBV7-8	TRBJ2-2	TGTGCCAGCAGCTTAAGAGGGGGCCCGAACACCGGGGAGCTGTTTTTT	CASSLRGGPNTGELFF
few	TRBD2	TRBV7-9	TRBJ2-5	TGTGCCAGCAGCTTAGTAGTCGGGACTAGCGGCCAAGAGACCCAGTACTTC	CASSLVVGTSGQETQYF
.	TRBD2	TRBV19	TRBJ2-7	TGTGCCAGTACCGCAAGACTAGCGGGAGGATCCGAGCAGTACTTC	CASTARLAGGSEQYF
.	.	TRBV9	TRBJ2-7	TGTGCCAGCAGCGTGGGGGGCAGTTCCTACGAGCAGTACTTC	CASSVGGSSYEQYF
.	.	TRBV28	TRBJ2-1	TGTGCCAGCAGTTTTACCAGGGCCAATGAGCAGTTCTTC	CASSFTRANEQFF
.	TRBD1	TRBV18	TRBJ2-7	TGTGCCAGCTCACCTAGGGGGACAGCGTTTGACGAGCAGTACTTC	CASSPRGTAFDEQYF
.	.	TRBV5-1	TRBJ2-7	TGCGCCAGCAGCTTGACCGGGCCCTACGAGCAGTACTTC	CASSLTGPYEQYF
few	.	TRBV29-1	TRBJ2-5	TGCAGCGTAGTACAGCGGGAGACCCAGTACTTC	CSVVQRETQYF
once	.	TRBV4-2	TRBJ2-7	TGTGCCAGCAGCCATTCGGCGGCCCCCTACGAGCAGTACTTC	CASSHSAAPYEQYF
.	.	TRBV9	TRBJ1-1	TGTGCCAGCAGCGTAGATGGGGGGGAAGCTTTCTTT	CASSVDGGEAFF
.	TRBD1	TRBV29-1	TRBJ2-7	TGCAGCGTTAGTCAGAACCGGGACAGGGTCTTCTACGAGCAGTACTTC	CSVSQNRDRVFYEQYF
.	.	TRBV6-5	TRBJ2-7	TGTGCCAGCAGTTACGGATCGACAGGATCCGTCTACGAGCAGTACTTC	CASSYGSTGSVYEQYF
.	.	TRBV5-1	TRBJ2-1	TGCGCCAGCAGCCCCAATCTGAATGAGCAGTTCTTC	CASSPNLNEQFF
.	.	TRBV28	TRBJ2-3	TGTGCCAGCACCACAAGGCAGAATACGCAGTATTTT	CASTTRQNTQYF
few	.	TRBV5-6	TRBJ2-5	TGTGCCAGCAGCTGGGCGGCAGGGCAAGAGACCCAGTACTTC	CASSWAAGQETQYF
.	.	TRBV6-1	TRBJ1-4	TGTGCCAGCAGTGAACAGGGGACAACTAATGAAAAACTGTTTTTT	CASSEQGTTNEKLFF